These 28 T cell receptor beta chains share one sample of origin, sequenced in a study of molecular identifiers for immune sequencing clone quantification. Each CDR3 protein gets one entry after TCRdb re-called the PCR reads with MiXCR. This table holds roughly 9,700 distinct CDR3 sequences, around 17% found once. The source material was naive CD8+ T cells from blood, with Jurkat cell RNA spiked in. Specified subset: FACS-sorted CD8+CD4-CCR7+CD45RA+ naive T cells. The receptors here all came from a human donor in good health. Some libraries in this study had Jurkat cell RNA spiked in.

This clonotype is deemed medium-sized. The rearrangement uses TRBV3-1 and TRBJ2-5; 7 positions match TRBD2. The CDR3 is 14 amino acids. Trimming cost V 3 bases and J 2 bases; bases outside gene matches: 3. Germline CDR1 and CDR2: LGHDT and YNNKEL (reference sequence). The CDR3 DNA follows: TGTGCCAGCAGCCATTGGGAGGGTCAAGAGACCCAGTACTTC. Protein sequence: CASSHWEGQETQYF.

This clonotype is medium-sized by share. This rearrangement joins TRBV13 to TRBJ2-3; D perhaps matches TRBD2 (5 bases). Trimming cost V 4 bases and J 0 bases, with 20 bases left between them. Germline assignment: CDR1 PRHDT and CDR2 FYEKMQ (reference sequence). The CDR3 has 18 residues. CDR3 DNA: TGTGCCAGCAGCTCCTCCGTGGGAGACCCACAAAGCACAGATACGCAGTATTTT. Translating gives CASSSSVGDPQSTDTQYF.

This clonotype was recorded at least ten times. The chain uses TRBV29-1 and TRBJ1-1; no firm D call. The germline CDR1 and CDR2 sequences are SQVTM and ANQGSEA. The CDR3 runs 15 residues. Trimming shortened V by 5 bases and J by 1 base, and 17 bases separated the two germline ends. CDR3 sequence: CSVLLSGWGNTEAFF. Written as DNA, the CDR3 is TGCAGCGTTCTTTTGTCTGGTTGGGGGAACACTGAAGCTTTCTTT.

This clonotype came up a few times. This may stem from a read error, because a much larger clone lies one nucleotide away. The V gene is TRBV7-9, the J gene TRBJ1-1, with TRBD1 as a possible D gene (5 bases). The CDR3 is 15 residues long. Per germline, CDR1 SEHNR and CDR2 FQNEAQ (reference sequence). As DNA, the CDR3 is TGTGCCAGCAGACCCTCTGAGACAGTGTTTACTGAAGCTTCCTTT. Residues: CASRPSETVFTEASF.

DNA of the CDR3: TGTGCCAGCAGTCCTCGAGAGGTCGGTGCGGAGACCCAGTACTTC. Translation gives CASSPREVGAETQYF. The chain carries TRBV28 and TRBJ2-5; no clear D gene. The germline V gene encodes CDR1 MDHEN and CDR2 SYDVKM. This CDR3 region has 15 residues. V lost 5 bases, J lost 5 bases, and 18 bases lay in between.

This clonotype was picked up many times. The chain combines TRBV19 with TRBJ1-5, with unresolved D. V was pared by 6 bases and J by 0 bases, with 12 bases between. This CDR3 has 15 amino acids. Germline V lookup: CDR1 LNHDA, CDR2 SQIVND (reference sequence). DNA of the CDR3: TGTGCCAGTAGGAACCGGGAGGATAGCAATCAGCCCCAGCATTTT. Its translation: CASRNREDSNQPQHF.

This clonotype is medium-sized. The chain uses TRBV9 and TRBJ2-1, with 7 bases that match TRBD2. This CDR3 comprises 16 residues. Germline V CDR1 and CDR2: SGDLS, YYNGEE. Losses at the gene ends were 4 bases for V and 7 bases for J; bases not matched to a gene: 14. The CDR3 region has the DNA TGTGCCAGCAGCCCGAGACTAGCCCCCGTGGGGAATGAGCAGTTCTTC. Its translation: CASSPRLAPVGNEQFF.

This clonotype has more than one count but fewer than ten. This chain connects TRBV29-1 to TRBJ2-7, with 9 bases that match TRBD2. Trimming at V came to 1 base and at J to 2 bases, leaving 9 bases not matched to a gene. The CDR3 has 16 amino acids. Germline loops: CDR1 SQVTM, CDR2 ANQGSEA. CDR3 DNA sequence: TGCAGCGTTGAAGCTCGTCTAGCGGGGACAACCTACGAGCAGTACTTC. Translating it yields CSVEARLAGTTYEQYF.

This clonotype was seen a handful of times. The CDR3 here is CASSYGKSSYNEQFF. As DNA, the CDR3 is TGTGCCAGCAGTTACGGTAAGAGCTCCTACAATGAGCAGTTCTTC. The V gene is TRBV6-2 or TRBV6-3, the J gene TRBJ2-1; D is unresolved. The CDR3 runs 15 residues. Trimming stripped 2 bases from V and 0 bases from J, with 8 bases between. Germline loops: CDR1 MNHEY, CDR2 SVGEGT.

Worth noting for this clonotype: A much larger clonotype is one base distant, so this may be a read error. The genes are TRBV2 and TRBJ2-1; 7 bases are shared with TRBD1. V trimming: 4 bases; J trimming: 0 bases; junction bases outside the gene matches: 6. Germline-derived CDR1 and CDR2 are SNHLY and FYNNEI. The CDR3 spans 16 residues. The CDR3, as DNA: TGTGCCAGCAGTGCCCCGACAGGGAGCTCCTACAATGAGCAGTTCTTC. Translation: CASSAPTGSSYNEQFF.

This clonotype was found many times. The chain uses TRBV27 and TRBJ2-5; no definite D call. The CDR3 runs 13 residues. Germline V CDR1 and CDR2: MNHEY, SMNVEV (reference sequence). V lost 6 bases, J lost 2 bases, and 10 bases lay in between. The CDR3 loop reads CASSPVTQETQYF. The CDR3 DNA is TGTGCCAGCAGCCCAGTTACTCAAGAGACCCAGTACTTC.

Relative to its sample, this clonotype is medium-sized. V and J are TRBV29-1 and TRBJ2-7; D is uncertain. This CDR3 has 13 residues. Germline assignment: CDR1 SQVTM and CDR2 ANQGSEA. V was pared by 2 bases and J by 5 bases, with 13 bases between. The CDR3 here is CSVETREPHEQYF. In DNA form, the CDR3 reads TGCAGCGTTGAAACCAGAGAGCCCCACGAGCAGTACTTC.

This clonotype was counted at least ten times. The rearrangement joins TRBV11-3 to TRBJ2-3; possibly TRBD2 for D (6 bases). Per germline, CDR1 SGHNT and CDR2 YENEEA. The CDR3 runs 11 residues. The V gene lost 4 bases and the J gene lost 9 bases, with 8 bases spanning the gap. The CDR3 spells CASSSGLTQYF. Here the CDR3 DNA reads TGTGCCAGCAGCTCAGGACTAACGCAGTATTTT.

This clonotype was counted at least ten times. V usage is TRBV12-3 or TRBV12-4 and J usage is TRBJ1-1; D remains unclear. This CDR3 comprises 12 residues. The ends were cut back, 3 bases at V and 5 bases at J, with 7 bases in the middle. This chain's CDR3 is CASSLERTEAFF. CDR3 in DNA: TGTGCCAGCAGTTTGGAGCGGACTGAAGCTTTCTTT.

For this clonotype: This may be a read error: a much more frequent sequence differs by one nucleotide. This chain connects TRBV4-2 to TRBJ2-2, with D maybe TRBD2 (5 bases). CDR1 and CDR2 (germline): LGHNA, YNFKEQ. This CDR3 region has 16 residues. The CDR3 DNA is TGTGCCAGCAGCCAAGATCATCATATCGGCTCCGGGGAGCCGTTTTTT. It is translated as CASSQDHHIGSGEPFF.

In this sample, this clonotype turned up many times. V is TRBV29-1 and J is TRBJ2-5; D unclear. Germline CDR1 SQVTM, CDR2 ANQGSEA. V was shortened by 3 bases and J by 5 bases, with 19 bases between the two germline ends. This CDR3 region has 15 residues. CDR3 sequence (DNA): TGCAGCGTTGAGTACCCGGGCCACCAACGCGAGACCCAGTACTTC. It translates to CSVEYPGHQRETQYF.

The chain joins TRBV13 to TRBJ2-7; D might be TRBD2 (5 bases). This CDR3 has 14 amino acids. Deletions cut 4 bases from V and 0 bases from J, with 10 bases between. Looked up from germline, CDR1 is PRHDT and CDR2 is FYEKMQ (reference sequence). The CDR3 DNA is TGTGCCAGCAGCTCTTTAGCGCGCTCCTACGAGCAGTACTTC. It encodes CASSSLARSYEQYF.

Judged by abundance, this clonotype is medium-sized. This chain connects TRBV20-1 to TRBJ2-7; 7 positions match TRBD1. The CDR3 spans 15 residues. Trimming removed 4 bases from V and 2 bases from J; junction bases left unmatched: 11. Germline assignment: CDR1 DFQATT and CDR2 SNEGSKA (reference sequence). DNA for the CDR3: TGCAGTGCTATAAACCGGGACAGCGAAGCCTACGAGCAGTACTTC. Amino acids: CSAINRDSEAYEQYF.

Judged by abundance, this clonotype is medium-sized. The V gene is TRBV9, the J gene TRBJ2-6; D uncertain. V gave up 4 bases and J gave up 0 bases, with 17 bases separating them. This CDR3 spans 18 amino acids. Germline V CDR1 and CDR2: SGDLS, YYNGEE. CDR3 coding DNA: TGTGCCAGCAGCTCCGCACCCCAGCGATTCTCTGGGGCCAACGTCCTGACTTTC. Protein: CASSSAPQRFSGANVLTF.

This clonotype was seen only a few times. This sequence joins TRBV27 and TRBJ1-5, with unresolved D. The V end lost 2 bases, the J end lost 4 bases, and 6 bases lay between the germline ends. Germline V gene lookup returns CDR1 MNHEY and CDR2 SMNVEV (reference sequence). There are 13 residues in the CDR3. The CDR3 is CASSLEQNQPQHF. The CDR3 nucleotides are TGTGCCAGCAGTTTAGAGCAAAATCAGCCCCAGCATTTT.

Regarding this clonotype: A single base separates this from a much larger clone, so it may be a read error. CDR3 residues: CASSSGTSANTGELLF. The CDR3 DNA reads as TGTGCCAGCAGTTCCGGGACTTCCGCGAACACCGGGGAGCTGCTTTTT. V is TRBV27 and J is TRBJ2-2; weak D call: TRBD2 (6 bases). Germline-derived CDR1 and CDR2 are MNHEY and SMNVEV (reference sequence). This CDR3 has 16 residues.

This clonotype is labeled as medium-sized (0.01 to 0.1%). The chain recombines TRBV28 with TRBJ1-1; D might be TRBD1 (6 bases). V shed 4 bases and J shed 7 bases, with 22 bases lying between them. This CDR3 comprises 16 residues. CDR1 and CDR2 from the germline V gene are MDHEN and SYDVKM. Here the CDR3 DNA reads TGTGCCAGCAGTTCCCCCAAGGACAGAGAAACAATTGAAGCTTTCTTT. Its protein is CASSSPKDRETIEAFF.

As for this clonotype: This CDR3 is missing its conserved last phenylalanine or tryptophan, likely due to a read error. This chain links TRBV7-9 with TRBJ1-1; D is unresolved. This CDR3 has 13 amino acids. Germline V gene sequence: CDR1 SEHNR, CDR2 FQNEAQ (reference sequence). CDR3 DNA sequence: TGCGCCAGCAGCTATCAAAGTGGCACTGAAGCTTTCCTT. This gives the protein CASSYQSGTEAFL.

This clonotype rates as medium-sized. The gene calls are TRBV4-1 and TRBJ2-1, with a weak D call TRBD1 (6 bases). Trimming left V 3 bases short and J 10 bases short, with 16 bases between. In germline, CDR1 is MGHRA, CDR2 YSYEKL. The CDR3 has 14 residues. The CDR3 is CASSQLLTGYEQFF. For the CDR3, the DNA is TGCGCCAGCAGCCAGCTACTCACAGGGTACGAGCAGTTCTTC.

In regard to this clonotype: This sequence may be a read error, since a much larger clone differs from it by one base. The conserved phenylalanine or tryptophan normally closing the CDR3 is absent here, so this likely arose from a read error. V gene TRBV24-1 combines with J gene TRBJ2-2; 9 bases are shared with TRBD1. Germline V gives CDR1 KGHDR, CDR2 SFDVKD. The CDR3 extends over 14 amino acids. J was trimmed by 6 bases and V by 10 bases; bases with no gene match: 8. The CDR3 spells CATKGTGSPGELFL. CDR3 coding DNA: TGTGCCACGAAAGGGACAGGGAGTCCCGGGGAGCTGTTTCTT.

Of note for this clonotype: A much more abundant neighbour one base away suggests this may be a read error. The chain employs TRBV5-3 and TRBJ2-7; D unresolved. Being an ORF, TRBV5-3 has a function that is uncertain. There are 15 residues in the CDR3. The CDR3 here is CASSPSFPSIHERYF. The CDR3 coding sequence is TGTGCCAGCAGCCCGTCCTTCCCAAGCATCCACGAGCGGTACTTC.

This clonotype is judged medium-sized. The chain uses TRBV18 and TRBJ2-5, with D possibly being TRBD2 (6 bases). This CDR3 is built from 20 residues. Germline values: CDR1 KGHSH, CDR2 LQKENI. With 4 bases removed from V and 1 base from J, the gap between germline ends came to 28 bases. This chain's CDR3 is CASSRRNDRDFHMSQETQYF. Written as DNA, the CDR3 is TGTGCCAGCTCACGACGGAATGACCGGGACTTCCATATGTCCCAAGAGACCCAGTACTTC.

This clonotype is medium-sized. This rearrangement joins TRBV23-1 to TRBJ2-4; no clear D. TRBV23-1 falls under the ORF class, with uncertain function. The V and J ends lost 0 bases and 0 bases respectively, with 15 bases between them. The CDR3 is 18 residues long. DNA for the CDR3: TGCGCCAGCAGTCAATCGTGCAGTTTTGGCCTAGCCAAAAACATTCAGTACTTC. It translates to CASSQSCSFGLAKNIQYF.